Shown below are 15 T cell receptor beta chains from a single sample sequenced in a study of cytomegalovirus exposure and HLA in healthy donors. Vbeta (60) and Jbeta (13) primers were used in the PCR. Here immunoSEQ multiplex PCR was the method, and the copy in TCRdb shows in-frame clones only, minus some. The sample consists of 180,000 or so clones, more than 70% of them appearing once. The specimen was PBMCs. The receptors were gathered from a male donor in good health and CMV-seronegative.

The V and J genes are TRBV5-6 and TRBJ2-5, with 9 bases fitting TRBD1. V lost 5 bases, J lost 5 bases, and 4 bases stayed unmatched. CDR1 and CDR2 (germline): SGHDT, YYEEEE. CDR3 size: 13 residues. In DNA form, the CDR3 reads TGTGCCAGCAGTAGAGGACAGGGGGAGACCCAGTACTTC. This translates into CASSRGQGETQYF.

The chain uses TRBV29-1 and TRBJ2-3; no definite D call. CDR1 and CDR2 (germline): SQVTM, ANQGSEA. The CDR3 contains 11 residues. V was cut by 1 base and J by 4 bases, with 3 bases left in between. This chain's CDR3 is CSVEAADTQYF. DNA for the CDR3: TGCAGCGTTGAAGCAGCAGATACGCAGTATTTT.

V is TRBV30 and J is TRBJ2-7; 8 nucleotides align to TRBD2. J was trimmed by 5 bases and V by 4 bases; bases with no gene match: 16. Germline values: CDR1 GTSNPN, CDR2 SVGIG (reference sequence). The CDR3 sequence is 16 residues long. CDR3 loop: CAWTPGGAGVPHEQYF. CDR3 nucleotide sequence: TGTGCCTGGACCCCTGGCGGAGCGGGAGTCCCCCACGAGCAGTACTTC.

The genes are TRBV6-1 and TRBJ2-7; 8 positions match TRBD1. The CDR3 loop spans 14 amino acids. The junction had 6 bases not matched to a gene; V was cut back by 4 bases and J by 4 bases. Germline V gives CDR1 MNHNS, CDR2 SASEGT. CDR3 region: CASSAQGVSYEQYF. DNA for the CDR3: TGTGCCAGCAGTGCACAGGGGGTCTCGTACGAGCAGTACTTC.

The rearrangement uses TRBV20-1 and TRBJ2-7; D remains ambiguous. Germline CDR1 reads DFQATT; CDR2 reads SNEGSKA (reference sequence). This CDR3 is built from 11 residues. The V and J ends lost 7 bases and 2 bases respectively, with 9 bases between them. This chain's CDR3 is CSVADTYEQYF. The CDR3 DNA sequence: TGCAGTGTTGCGGATACCTACGAGCAGTACTTC.

The rearrangement joins TRBV9 to TRBJ1-5, with a possible D match to TRBD1 (6 bases). The CDR3 length is 14 residues. Germline CDR1 is SGDLS and CDR2 is YYNGEE. The V gene lost 5 bases and the J gene lost 6 bases, with 15 bases spanning the gap. CDR3 protein: CASSHEGGSQPQHF. In nucleotides, the CDR3 is TGTGCCAGCAGTCACGAAGGGGGTAGTCAGCCCCAGCATTTT.

V and J are TRBV27 and TRBJ2-4; 11 bases are shared with TRBD1. Germline lookup yields CDR1 MNHEY and CDR2 SMNVEV (reference sequence). The CDR3 has 15 amino acids. V gave up 6 bases and J gave up 7 bases; unmatched junction bases: 8. CDR3 nucleotide sequence: TGTGCCAGCAGGCCCCGGACAGGGGGCGAGAACATTCAGTACTTC. It codes for CASRPRTGGENIQYF.

This clone was seen a handful of times. The chain recombines TRBV9 with TRBJ1-1; D is possibly TRBD1 (5 bases). The CDR3 consists of 13 residues. The V end lost 2 bases, the J end lost 4 bases, and 9 bases lay between the germline ends. CDR1 is SGDLS, CDR2 YYNGEE, per germline. CDR3: CASSVTGGTEAFF. The CDR3 region has the DNA TGTGCCAGCAGCGTCACCGGGGGCACTGAAGCTTTCTTT.

The chain links TRBV2 to TRBJ2-1; D call uncertain. CDR3 length: 14 residues. The ends were cut back, 8 bases at V and 0 bases at J, with 11 bases in the middle. Per the germline V gene, CDR1 is SNHLY and CDR2 is FYNNEI. CDR3 in amino acids: CASSYESSYNEQFF. The CDR3 DNA reads TGTGCCAGCTCTTACGAGAGCTCCTACAATGAGCAGTTCTTC.

The J gene is TRBJ2-1, the V gene TRBV4-1; tentative D call: TRBD1 (5 bases). The CDR3 sequence is 13 residues long. CDR1 and CDR2 (germline): MGHRA, YSYEKL. The V end was cut by 4 bases, the J end by 6 bases, with 10 bases between. CDR3 residues: CASSRPGINEQFF. The CDR3 DNA reads as TGCGCCAGCAGCCGGCCAGGGATCAATGAGCAGTTCTTC.

The chain carries TRBV28 and TRBJ1-5; D perhaps matches TRBD1 (6 bases). V gave up 2 bases and J gave up 5 bases, with 16 bases separating them. Germline V lookup: CDR1 MDHEN, CDR2 SYDVKM. CDR3 size: 16 residues. The DNA for the CDR3 is TGTGCCAGCAGTTTAGTTCCAGGGGAATATTATCAGCCCCAGCATTTT. Its translation is CASSLVPGEYYQPQHF.

The chain uses TRBV4-1 and TRBJ2-3; TRBD1 aligns across 11 bases. CDR3 length: 18 amino acids. V gave up 3 bases and J gave up 4 bases; unmatched junction bases: 12. The V gene's germline CDR1 is MGHRA and CDR2 YSYEKL. The CDR3 DNA reads TGCGCCAGCAGCCATCGGGCCTCTGGACAGGGGGCCGCAGATACGCAGTATTTT. This encodes CASSHRASGQGAADTQYF.

The rearrangement links TRBV6-1 to TRBJ1-1; D gene uncertain. The V and J ends lost 8 bases and 1 base respectively, with 8 bases between them. The CDR3 sequence is 12 residues long. Germline lookup yields CDR1 MNHNS and CDR2 SASEGT. In DNA form, the CDR3 reads TGTGCCAGCGACCGAGGGAACACTGAAGCTTTCTTT. Protein sequence: CASDRGNTEAFF.

The J gene is TRBJ2-3, the V gene TRBV5-1, with D uncertain. Trimming left V 4 bases short and J 13 bases short, with 19 bases between. Looked up from germline, CDR1 is SGHRS and CDR2 is YFSETQ. The CDR3 totals 13 residues. The CDR3 here is CASSAPPPYIKYF. Here the CDR3 DNA reads TGCGCCAGCAGCGCGCCACCCCCATATATTAAGTATTTT.

This clone was counted once. This chain uses TRBV14 with TRBJ1-2; 8 nucleotides agree with TRBD1. V shed 5 bases, J shed 2 bases, and the junction held 7 bases outside the gene matches. The CDR3 has 15 residues. Germline lookup yields CDR1 SGHDN and CDR2 FVKESK. Here the CDR3 reads CASSVRTGFNYGYTF. The DNA of the CDR3 is TGTGCCAGCAGCGTCCGGACAGGGTTCAACTATGGCTACACCTTC.